Sequencing of this TCR beta chain was carried out in a study of TET2 disruption in CD19-targeted CAR T cells. Documented treatment: autologous CTL019 cells: CD19 CAR with 4-1BB and CD3 zeta domains. TCR zeta and 4-1BB domains were built into the CD19 CAR. T cells for CTL019 manufacturing were collected from peripheral blood by leukapheresis. Details on this clone: The antigen is undetermined. The read halts 3 residues ahead of the CDR3 end, with the missing end drawn from the germline J gene.

V gave up 6 bases and J gave up 0 bases; unmatched junction bases: 3. Germline V lookup: CDR1 ENHRY, CDR2 SYGVKD. There are 15 residues in the CDR3. Generated by immunoSEQ multiplex PCR, the TCRdb table keeps only in-frame clones and is missing some. The table lists 20,000 to 30,000 clones, with roughly 1.8% in the top ten. The receptor's source is a man aged 70-80 years with chronic lymphocytic leukemia. The sample was CD8- CAR+ T cells sorted from cultured blood T cells, taken for CD19 CAR T cell therapy. Documented subset: CD8-negative CAR-positive T cells from the infusion product. The chain has TRBV10-3 and TRBJ2-3; 10 bases agree with TRBD1. Here the CDR3 reads CAISTGQGSTDTQYF. The part of the CDR3 DNA that was read is TGTGCCATCAGCACGGGACAGGGGAGCACAGATACG.